One sample yielded the 9 T cell receptor beta chains listed below, sequenced in a study of blood T cell repertoires in COVID-19. Generated by immunoSEQ multiplex PCR, the TCRdb table keeps only in-frame clones and is missing some. In the table there are some 360,000 clones, 88% of which are singletons. Input material: PBMCs or T cells enriched from blood (not recorded which). These receptors were obtained from a woman in her thirties who had been exposed to COVID-19.

The chain links TRBV18 to TRBJ1-2; 7 nucleotides agree with TRBD1. The CDR3 loop spans 15 amino acids. The germline gives CDR1 KGHSH, CDR2 LQKENI. V trimming: 6 bases; J trimming: 1 base; junction bases outside the gene matches: 8. The CDR3 is CASSPGGQLNYGYTF. CDR3 DNA sequence: TGTGCCAGCTCCCCAGGGGGACAGCTTAACTATGGCTACACCTTC. Together with reference TRBV18 and TRBJ1-2, the CDR3 gives the full variable domain: NAGVMQNPRHLVRRRGQEARLRCSPMKGHSHVYWYRQLPEEGLKFMVYLQKENIIDESGMPKERFSAEFPKEGPSILRIQQVVRGDSAAYFCASSPGGQLNYGYTFGSGTRLTVV.

Here the CDR3 DNA reads TGTGCCAGCAGTGATGTCGGGATTATCGCCAATGAGCAGTTCTTC. This sequence encodes CASSDVGIIANEQFF. V is TRBV2 and J is TRBJ2-1, with a possible D match to TRBD2 (5 bases). The length of the CDR3 is 15 residues. V lost 3 bases to trimming and J lost 6 bases, with 15 bases between them. Germline CDR1 and CDR2: SNHLY and FYNNEI.

The chain is built from TRBV30 and TRBJ1-3; maybe TRBD1 (5 bases). The germline CDR1 and CDR2 sequences are GTSNPN and SVGIG (reference sequence). The length of the CDR3 is 14 residues. Trimming pared 2 bases from V and 4 bases from J, leaving 12 bases between. CDR3: CAWSLGRAGNTIYF. The CDR3 coding sequence is TGTGCCTGGAGTTTGGGCAGGGCGGGAAACACCATATATTTT.

The chain links TRBV7-9 to TRBJ1-1, with a weak D call TRBD1 (6 bases). Germline lookup yields CDR1 SEHNR and CDR2 FQNEAQ (reference sequence). This CDR3 has 16 residues. Trimming took 5 bases from V and 7 from J, leaving 23 bases between them. The chain's CDR3 is CASSGRRQDNQDEAFF. In DNA, the CDR3 is TGTGCCAGCAGCGGACGCCGACAGGACAACCAAGATGAAGCTTTCTTT. The full variable domain, in which reference TRBV7-9 and TRBJ1-1 provide the parts outside the CDR3, is DTGVSQNPRHKITKRGQNVTFRCDPISEHNRLYWYRQTLGQGPEFLTYFQNEAQLEKSRLLSDRFSAERPKGSFSTLEIQRTEQGDSAMYLCASSGRRQDNQDEAFFGQGTRLTVV.

The chain couples TRBV5-1 to TRBJ2-7; the match to TRBD2 covers 7 bases. The CDR3 loop spans 16 amino acids. Looked up from germline, CDR1 is SGHRS and CDR2 is YFSETQ. The V and J ends lost 4 bases and 0 bases, in that order; junction bases with no gene match: 10. The CDR3: CASSPLFSGNSYEQYF. The CDR3 DNA reads TGCGCCAGCAGCCCCCTTTTCAGCGGGAACTCCTACGAGCAGTACTTC.

This clone appeared a single time. The rearrangement uses TRBV7-9 and TRBJ1-5; 9 bases match TRBD1. The J segment lost 3 bases and the V segment lost 5 bases, leaving 5 bases of the junction unmatched. Per germline, CDR1 SEHNR and CDR2 FQNEAQ (reference sequence). There are 15 residues in the CDR3. CDR3 DNA sequence: TGTGCCAGCAGCCGGGACAGGGATGCCAATCAGCCCCAGCATTTT. Translating it yields CASSRDRDANQPQHF.

This clone came up a few times. The rearrangement joins TRBV11-2 to TRBJ1-6, with 7 bases lining up with TRBD1. This CDR3 region has 14 residues. The germline V gene has CDR1 SGHAT and CDR2 FQNNGV. The junction had 5 bases not matched to a gene; V was cut back by 4 bases and J by 8 bases. The CDR3: CASSWSTGDSPLHF. The CDR3, as DNA: TGTGCCAGCAGCTGGAGTACAGGGGATTCACCCCTCCACTTT.

V and J are TRBV10-1 and TRBJ2-1; 8 nucleotides agree with TRBD2. CDR1 WNHNN and CDR2 SYGVQD come from the germline V gene (reference sequence). This CDR3 is built from 15 residues. V lost 2 bases, J lost 6 bases, and 6 bases stayed unmatched. The CDR3 nucleotides read TGCGCCAGCAGTGAGGCGGGGGGCCTCGCCAATGAGCAGTTCTTC. Residues: CASSEAGGLANEQFF.

J is TRBJ2-6 and V is TRBV28; 9 nucleotides align to TRBD1. The CDR3 contains 18 residues. V trimming: 4 bases; J trimming: 0 bases; junction bases outside the gene matches: 7. Germline lookup yields CDR1 MDHEN and CDR2 SYDVKM. The CDR3 DNA sequence: TGTGCCAGCAGTTCCTGGGGACAGGGATTCTCTGGGGCCAACGTCCTGACTTTC. This gives the protein CASSSWGQGFSGANVLTF.